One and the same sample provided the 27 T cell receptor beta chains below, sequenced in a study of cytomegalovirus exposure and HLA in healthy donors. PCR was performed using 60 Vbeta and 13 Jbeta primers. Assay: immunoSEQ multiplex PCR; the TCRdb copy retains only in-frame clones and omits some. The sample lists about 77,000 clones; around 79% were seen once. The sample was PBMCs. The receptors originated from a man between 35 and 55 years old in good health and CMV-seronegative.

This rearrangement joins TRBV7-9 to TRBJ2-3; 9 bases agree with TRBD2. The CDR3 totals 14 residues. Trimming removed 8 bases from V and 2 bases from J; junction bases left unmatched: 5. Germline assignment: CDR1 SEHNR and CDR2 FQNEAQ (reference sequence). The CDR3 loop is CASLAGIDTDTQYF. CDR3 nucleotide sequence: TGTGCCAGCCTAGCGGGAATTGACACAGATACGCAGTATTTT.

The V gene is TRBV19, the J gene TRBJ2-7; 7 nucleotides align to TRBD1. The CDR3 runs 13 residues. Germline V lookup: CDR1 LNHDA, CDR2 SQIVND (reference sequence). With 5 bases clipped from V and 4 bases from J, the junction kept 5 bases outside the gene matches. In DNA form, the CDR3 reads TGTGCCAGTAGTTCGCAGGGGGTGTACGAGCAGTACTTC. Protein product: CASSSQGVYEQYF.

The CDR3 sequence: CASRRDRIYEQYF. For the CDR3, the DNA is TGTGCCAGCAGGAGGGACAGAATCTACGAGCAGTACTTC. This chain joins TRBV6-5 and TRBJ2-7, with 7 bases matching TRBD1. The trim removed 6 bases at V and 3 bases at J, leaving 5 bases unmatched. The CDR3 totals 13 residues. Germline V lookup: CDR1 MNHEY, CDR2 SVGAGI.

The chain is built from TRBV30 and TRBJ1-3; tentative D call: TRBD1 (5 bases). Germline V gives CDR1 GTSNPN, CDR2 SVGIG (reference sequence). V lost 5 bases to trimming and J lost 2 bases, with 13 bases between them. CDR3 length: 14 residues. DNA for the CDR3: TGTGCCTGGGAGACAGTAGGAGCTGGAAACACCATATATTTT. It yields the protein CAWETVGAGNTIYF.

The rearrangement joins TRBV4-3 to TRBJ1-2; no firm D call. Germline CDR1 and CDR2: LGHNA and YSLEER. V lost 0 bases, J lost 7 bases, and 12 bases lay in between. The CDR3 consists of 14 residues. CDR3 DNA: TGCGCCAGCAGCCAAGAGGTGGGAGTGCGTGGCTACACCTTC. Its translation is CASSQEVGVRGYTF.

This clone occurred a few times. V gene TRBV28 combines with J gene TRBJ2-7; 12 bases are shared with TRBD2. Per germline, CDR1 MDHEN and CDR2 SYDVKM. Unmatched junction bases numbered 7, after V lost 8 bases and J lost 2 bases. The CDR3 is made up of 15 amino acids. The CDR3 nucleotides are TGTGCCAGCCGTGGGCGACTAGCGGGGGCCTACGAGCAGTACTTC. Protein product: CASRGRLAGAYEQYF.

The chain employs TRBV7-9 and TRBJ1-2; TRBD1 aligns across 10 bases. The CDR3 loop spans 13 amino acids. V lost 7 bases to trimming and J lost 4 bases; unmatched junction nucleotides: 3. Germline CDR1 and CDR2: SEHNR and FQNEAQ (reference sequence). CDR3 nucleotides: TGTGCCAGCACCAGGGACAGGGGCTATGGCTACACCTTC. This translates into CASTRDRGYGYTF.

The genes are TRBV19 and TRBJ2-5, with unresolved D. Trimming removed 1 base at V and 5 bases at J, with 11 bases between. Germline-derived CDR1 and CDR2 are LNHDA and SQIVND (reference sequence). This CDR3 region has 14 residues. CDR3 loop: CASSIGSGLETQYF. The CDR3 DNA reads TGTGCCAGTAGTATAGGGTCCGGGTTGGAGACCCAGTACTTC.

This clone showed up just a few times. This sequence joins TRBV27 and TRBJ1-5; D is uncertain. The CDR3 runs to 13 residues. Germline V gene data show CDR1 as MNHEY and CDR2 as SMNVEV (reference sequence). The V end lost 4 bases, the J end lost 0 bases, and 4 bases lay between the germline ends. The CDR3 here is CASSSLSNQPQHF. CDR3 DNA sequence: TGTGCCAGCAGTTCCCTTAGCAATCAGCCCCAGCATTTT.

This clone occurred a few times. CDR3: CASSLPGQGPITEAFF. CDR3 sequence (DNA): TGTGCCAGCAGCCTTCCTGGACAGGGCCCGATCACTGAAGCTTTCTTT. The chain joins TRBV14 to TRBJ1-1; 8 nucleotides agree with TRBD1. The ends lost 4 bases at V and 4 bases at J; junction bases unmatched: 11. CDR3 length: 16 residues. Germline lookup yields CDR1 SGHDN and CDR2 FVKESK. Full variable domain (remainder filled in from reference TRBV14 and TRBJ1-1): EAGVTQFPSHSVIEKGQTVTLRCDPISGHDNLYWYRRVMGKEIKFLLHFVKESKQDESGMPNNRFLAERTGGTYSTLKVQPAELEDSGVYFCASSLPGQGPITEAFFGQGTRLTVV.

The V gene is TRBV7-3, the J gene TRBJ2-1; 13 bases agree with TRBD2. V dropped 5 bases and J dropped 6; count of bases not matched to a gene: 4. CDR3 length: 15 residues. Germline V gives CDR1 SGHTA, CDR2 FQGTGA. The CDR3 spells CASSPRTSGSNEQFF. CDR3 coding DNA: TGTGCCAGCAGCCCCCGGACTAGCGGGAGCAATGAGCAGTTCTTC. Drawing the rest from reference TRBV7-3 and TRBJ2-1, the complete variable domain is GAGVSQTPSNKVTEKGKYVELRCDPISGHTALYWYRQSLGQGPEFLIYFQGTGAADDSGLPNDRFFAVRPEGSVSTLKIQRTERGDSAVYLCASSPRTSGSNEQFFGPGTRLTVL.

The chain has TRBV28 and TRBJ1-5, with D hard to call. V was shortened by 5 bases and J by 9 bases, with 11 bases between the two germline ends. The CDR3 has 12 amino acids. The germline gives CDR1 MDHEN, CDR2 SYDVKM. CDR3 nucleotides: TGTGCCAGCAGTCAGGACTTTTCGCCCCAGCATTTT. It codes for CASSQDFSPQHF.

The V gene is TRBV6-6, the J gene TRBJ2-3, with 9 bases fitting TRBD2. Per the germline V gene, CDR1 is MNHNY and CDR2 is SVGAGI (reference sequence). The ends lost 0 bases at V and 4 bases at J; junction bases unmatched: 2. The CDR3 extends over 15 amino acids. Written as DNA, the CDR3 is TGTGCCAGCAGTTACTCCAGCGGGAGGTCAGATACGCAGTATTTT. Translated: CASSYSSGRSDTQYF.

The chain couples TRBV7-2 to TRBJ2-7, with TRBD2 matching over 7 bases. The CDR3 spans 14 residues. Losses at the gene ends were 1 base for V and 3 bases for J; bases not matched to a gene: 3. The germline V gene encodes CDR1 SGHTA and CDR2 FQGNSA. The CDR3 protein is CASSLGGRDYEQYF. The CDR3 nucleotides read TGTGCCAGCAGCTTAGGTGGGAGGGACTACGAGCAGTACTTC.

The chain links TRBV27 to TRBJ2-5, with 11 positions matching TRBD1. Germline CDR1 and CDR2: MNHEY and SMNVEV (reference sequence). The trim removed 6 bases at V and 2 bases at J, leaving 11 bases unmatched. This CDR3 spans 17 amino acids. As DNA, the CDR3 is TGTGCCAGCAGCCCCGTGGGCCGGGACAGGGGGCAAGAGACCCAGTACTTC. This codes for CASSPVGRDRGQETQYF.

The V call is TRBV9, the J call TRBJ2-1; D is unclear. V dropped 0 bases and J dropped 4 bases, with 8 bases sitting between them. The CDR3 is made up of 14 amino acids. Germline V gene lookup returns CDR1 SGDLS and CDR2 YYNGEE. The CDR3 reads CASSVDGAYNEQFF. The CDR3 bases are TGTGCCAGCAGCGTAGACGGAGCTTACAATGAGCAGTTCTTC.

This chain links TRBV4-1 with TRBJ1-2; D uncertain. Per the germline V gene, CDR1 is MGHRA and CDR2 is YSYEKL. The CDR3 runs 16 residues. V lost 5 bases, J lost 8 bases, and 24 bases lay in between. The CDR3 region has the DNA TGCGCCAGCAGCGATAAGTGGGTTGAGGGATCGTACGGCTACACCTTC. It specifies CASSDKWVEGSYGYTF.

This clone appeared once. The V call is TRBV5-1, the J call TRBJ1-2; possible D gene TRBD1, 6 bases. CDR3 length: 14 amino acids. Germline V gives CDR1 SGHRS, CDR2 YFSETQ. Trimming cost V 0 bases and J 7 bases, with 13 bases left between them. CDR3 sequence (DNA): TGCGCCAGCAGCTTGGATACAGGGCATTTTGGCTACACCTTC. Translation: CASSLDTGHFGYTF.

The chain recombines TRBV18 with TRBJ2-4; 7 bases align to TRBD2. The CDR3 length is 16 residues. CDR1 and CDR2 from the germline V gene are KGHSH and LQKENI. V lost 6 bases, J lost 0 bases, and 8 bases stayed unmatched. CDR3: CASSLGWEGAKNIQYF. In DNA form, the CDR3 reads TGTGCCAGCTCGCTAGGATGGGAGGGAGCCAAAAACATTCAGTACTTC. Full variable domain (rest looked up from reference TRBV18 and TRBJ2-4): NAGVMQNPRHLVRRRGQEARLRCSPMKGHSHVYWYRQLPEEGLKFMVYLQKENIIDESGMPKERFSAEFPKEGPSILRIQQVVRGDSAAYFCASSLGWEGAKNIQYFGAGTRLSVL.

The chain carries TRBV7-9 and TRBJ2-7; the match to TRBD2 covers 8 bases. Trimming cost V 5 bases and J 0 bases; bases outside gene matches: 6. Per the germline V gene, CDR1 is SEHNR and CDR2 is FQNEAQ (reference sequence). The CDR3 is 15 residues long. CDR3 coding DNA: TGTGCCAGCAGCCGTAGCGGGGTAAACTCCTACGAGCAGTACTTC. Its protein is CASSRSGVNSYEQYF.

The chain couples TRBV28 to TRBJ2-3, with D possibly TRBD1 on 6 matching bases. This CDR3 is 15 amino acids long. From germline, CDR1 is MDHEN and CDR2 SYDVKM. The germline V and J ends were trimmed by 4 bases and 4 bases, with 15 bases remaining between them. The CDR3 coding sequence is TGTGCCAGCAGTTCGCCGAGGGGGAGCGCAGATACGCAGTATTTT. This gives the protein CASSSPRGSADTQYF.

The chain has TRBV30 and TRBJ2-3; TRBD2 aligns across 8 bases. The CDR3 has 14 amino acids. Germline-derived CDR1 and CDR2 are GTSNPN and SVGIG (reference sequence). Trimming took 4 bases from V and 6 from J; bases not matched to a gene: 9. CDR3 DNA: TGTGCCTGGATTTTAGCGGGAACGGGGGATACGCAGTATTTT. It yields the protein CAWILAGTGDTQYF.

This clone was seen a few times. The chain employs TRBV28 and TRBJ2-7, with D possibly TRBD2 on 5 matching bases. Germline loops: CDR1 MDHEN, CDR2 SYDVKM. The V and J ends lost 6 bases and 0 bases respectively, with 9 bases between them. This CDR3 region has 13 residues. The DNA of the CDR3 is TGTGCCAGCAGATCTAGCAACTCCTACGAGCAGTACTTC. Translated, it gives CASRSSNSYEQYF. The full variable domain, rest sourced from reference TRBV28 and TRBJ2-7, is DVKVTQSSRYLVKRTGEKVFLECVQDMDHENMFWYRQDPGLGLRLIYFSYDVKMKEKGDIPEGYSVSREKKERFSLILESASTNQTSMYLCASRSSNSYEQYFGPGTRLTVT.

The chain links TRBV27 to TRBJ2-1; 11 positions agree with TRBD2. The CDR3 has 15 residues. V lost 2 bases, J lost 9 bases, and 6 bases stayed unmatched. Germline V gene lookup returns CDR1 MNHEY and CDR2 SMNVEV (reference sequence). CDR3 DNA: TGTGCCAGCAGTTTAACTAGCGGGAGATTGGGTGAGCAGTTCTTC. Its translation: CASSLTSGRLGEQFF.

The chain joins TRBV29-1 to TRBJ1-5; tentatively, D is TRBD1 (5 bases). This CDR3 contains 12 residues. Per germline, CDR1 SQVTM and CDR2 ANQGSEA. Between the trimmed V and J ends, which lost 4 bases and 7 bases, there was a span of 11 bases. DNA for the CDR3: TGCAGCGTTGGGCAGGGAGGGCAGCCCCAGCATTTT. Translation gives CSVGQGGQPQHF.

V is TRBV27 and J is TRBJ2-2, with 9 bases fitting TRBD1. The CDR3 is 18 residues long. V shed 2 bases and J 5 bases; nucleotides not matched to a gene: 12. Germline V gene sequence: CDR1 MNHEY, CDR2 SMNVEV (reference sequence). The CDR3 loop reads CASSLIGGTGGRTGELFF. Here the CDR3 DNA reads TGTGCCAGCAGTTTAATAGGAGGTACAGGGGGCAGGACCGGGGAGCTGTTTTTT.

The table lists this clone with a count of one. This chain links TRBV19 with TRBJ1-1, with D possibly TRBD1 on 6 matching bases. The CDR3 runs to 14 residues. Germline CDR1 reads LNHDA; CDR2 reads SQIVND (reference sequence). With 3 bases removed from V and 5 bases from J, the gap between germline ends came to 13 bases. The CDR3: CASSIRQGQTEAFF. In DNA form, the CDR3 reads TGTGCCAGTAGTATTCGGCAGGGACAAACTGAAGCTTTCTTT.